The 20 T cell receptor beta chains in this list originate from one sample, sequenced in a study of blood T cell repertoires in COVID-19. TCRdb keeps only in-frame clones here, not all; method: immunoSEQ multiplex PCR. The table shows 15,000 to 20,000 clones, with 65% to 85% occurring only once. The sample comprised peripheral blood. The receptors derive from a human donor in a cohort sampled during active COVID-19.

The V call is TRBV7-2, the J call TRBJ2-3; 12 nucleotides agree with TRBD2. The germline V gene encodes CDR1 SGHTA and CDR2 FQGNSA. With V trimmed by 5 bases and J by 4 bases, 7 bases remained unmatched. This CDR3 is built from 16 residues. The CDR3: CASSLRRTSGADTQYF. As DNA, the CDR3 is TGTGCCAGCAGCCTAAGACGGACTAGCGGGGCAGATACGCAGTATTTT.

The gene calls are TRBV28 and TRBJ2-1, with 7 positions matching TRBD1. This CDR3 contains 13 residues. CDR1 and CDR2 (germline): MDHEN, SYDVKM. The J segment lost 12 bases and the V segment lost 7 bases, leaving 12 bases of the junction unmatched. The CDR3: CASTHRDSGGQFF. DNA of the CDR3: TGTGCCAGCACCCACCGGGACAGTGGAGGGCAGTTCTTC.

The gene calls are TRBV11-2 and TRBJ2-1; unclear D gene. Trimming took 8 bases from V and 6 from J, leaving 14 bases between them. This CDR3 is built from 13 residues. Germline assignment: CDR1 SGHAT and CDR2 FQNNGV. CDR3 residues: CASSPRPANEQFF. As DNA, the CDR3 is TGTGCCAGCTCCCCTAGGCCAGCCAATGAGCAGTTCTTC.

V gene TRBV7-9 combines with J gene TRBJ2-5, with TRBD1 matching 7 bases. Trimming removed 0 bases from V and 5 bases from J; junction bases left unmatched: 3. There are 14 residues in the CDR3. The germline CDR1 and CDR2 sequences are SEHNR and FQNEAQ (reference sequence). The CDR3 here is CASSLAGGFETQYF. For the CDR3, the DNA is TGTGCCAGCAGCTTAGCAGGGGGCTTCGAGACCCAGTACTTC. Drawing the rest from reference TRBV7-9 and TRBJ2-5, the complete variable domain is DTGVSQNPRHKITKRGQNVTFRCDPISEHNRLYWYRQTLGQGPEFLTYFQNEAQLEKSRLLSDRFSAERPKGSFSTLEIQRTEQGDSAMYLCASSLAGGFETQYFGPGTRLLVL.

The gene calls are TRBV10-3 and TRBJ2-5; TRBD1 matches 9 bases. The V segment lost 4 bases and the J segment 4 bases; nucleotides outside the gene matches: 4. There are 14 residues in the CDR3. The germline gives CDR1 ENHRY, CDR2 SYGVKD. CDR3 sequence reads: CAISAGQGRETQYF. DNA for the CDR3: TGTGCCATCAGTGCGGGACAGGGTAGAGAGACCCAGTACTTC.

With respect to this clone: One junction end does not reproduce the germline sequence, and a read error may be involved. The chain employs TRBV3-1 (or the pseudogene TRBV3-2) and TRBJ2-1, with a tentative D call TRBD1 (5 bases). Germline loops: CDR1 LGHDT, CDR2 YNNKEL (reference sequence). This CDR3 is built from 10 residues. CDR3 amino acids: CASSEGRVIF. For the CDR3, the DNA is TGTGCCAGCAGCGAAGGCAGGGTTATCTTC.

This rearrangement joins TRBV7-3 to TRBJ2-1, with 9 bases lining up with TRBD1. CDR3 length: 14 residues. V gave up 5 bases and J gave up 5 bases; unmatched junction bases: 4. From germline, CDR1 is SGHTA and CDR2 FQGTGA. The CDR3 reads CASSPGTGNNEQFF. For the CDR3, the DNA is TGTGCCAGCAGCCCAGGGACAGGGAACAATGAGCAGTTCTTC. Filled out from reference TRBV7-3 and TRBJ2-1, the complete variable domain reads GAGVSQTPSNKVTEKGKYVELRCDPISGHTALYWYRQSLGQGPEFLIYFQGTGAADDSGLPNDRFFAVRPEGSVSTLKIQRTERGDSAVYLCASSPGTGNNEQFFGPGTRLTVL.

The V gene is TRBV6-2 or TRBV6-3, the J gene TRBJ2-3; D remains ambiguous. Per germline, CDR1 MNHEY and CDR2 SVGEGT. V was clipped by 4 bases and J by 5 bases, with 10 bases between them. This CDR3 contains 13 residues. CDR3 sequence: CASSLWPQDTQYF. CDR3 DNA: TGTGCCAGCAGTTTATGGCCTCAAGATACGCAGTATTTT.

This clone was picked up a small number of times. The chain is built from TRBV19 and TRBJ1-5, with unresolved D. This CDR3 has 15 amino acids. Germline CDR1 and CDR2: LNHDA and SQIVND (reference sequence). Trimming stripped 7 bases from V and 0 bases from J, with 13 bases between. The CDR3 DNA is TGTGCCAGTATGCCTAGCGACTATAGCAATCAGCCCCAGCATTTT. As protein: CASMPSDYSNQPQHF.

The chain is built from TRBV6-2 or TRBV6-3 and TRBJ2-7; D is perhaps TRBD2 (5 bases). V was trimmed by 4 bases and J by 6 bases, leaving 10 bases between them. This CDR3 contains 12 residues. The germline V gene has CDR1 MNHEY and CDR2 SVGEGT. CDR3 nucleotide sequence: TGTGCCAGCAGTTGGGGAGCCCCCGAGCAGTACTTC. Protein: CASSWGAPEQYF.

The chain joins TRBV19 to TRBJ2-3, with a tentative D call TRBD1 (5 bases). This CDR3 comprises 14 residues. Per germline, CDR1 LNHDA and CDR2 SQIVND (reference sequence). V gave up 5 bases and J gave up 4 bases, with 13 bases separating them. DNA of the CDR3: TGTGCCAGTAGTGACCAGGGTATAGCAGATACGCAGTATTTT. This translates into CASSDQGIADTQYF.

This chain joins TRBV7-2 and TRBJ2-3; tentatively, D is TRBD1 (5 bases). CDR3 length: 14 amino acids. Trimming took off 6 bases at V and 0 bases at J, with 10 bases between the two ends. Germline V gives CDR1 SGHTA, CDR2 FQGNSA. CDR3 nucleotide sequence: TGTGCCAGCAGTAGGACAACTAGCACAGATACGCAGTATTTT. This translates into CASSRTTSTDTQYF. Full variable domain (remainder filled in from reference TRBV7-2 and TRBJ2-3): GAGVSQSPSNKVTEKGKDVELRCDPISGHTALYWYRQSLGQGLEFLIYFQGNSAPDKSGLPSDRFSAERTGGSVSTLTIQRTQQEDSAVYLCASSRTTSTDTQYFGPGTRLTVL.

The V gene is TRBV18, the J gene TRBJ2-2; 9 positions agree with TRBD1. V dropped 6 bases and J dropped 4; count of bases not matched to a gene: 6. The CDR3 contains 15 residues. CDR1 and CDR2 from the germline V gene are KGHSH and LQKENI. As DNA, the CDR3 is TGTGCCAGCTCCCTCGGACAGGGGAGCACCGGGGAGCTGTTTTTT. As protein: CASSLGQGSTGELFF.

This clone occurred a few times. DNA of the CDR3: TGCGCCAGCAGCCCGGAGGTCCTCTCTGGGGCCAACGTCCTGACTTTC. Its translation: CASSPEVLSGANVLTF. The V gene is TRBV4-3, the J gene TRBJ2-6, with D possibly being TRBD2 (5 bases). Trimming cost V 4 bases and J 0 bases, with 10 bases left between them. This CDR3 is built from 16 residues. Germline CDR1 is LGHNA and CDR2 is YSLEER.

This CDR3 is CASSQDDRLRETQYF. The CDR3, as DNA: TGCGCCAGCAGCCAAGATGATCGGCTGCGGGAGACCCAGTACTTC. J is TRBJ2-5 and V is TRBV4-1; no clear D gene. Looked up from germline, CDR1 is MGHRA and CDR2 is YSYEKL. The V end lost 0 bases, the J end lost 5 bases, and 13 bases lay between the germline ends. This CDR3 has 15 amino acids.

The chain recombines TRBV2 with TRBJ1-2, with D unclear. CDR3 length: 12 residues. V gave up 7 bases and J gave up 1 base, with 7 bases separating them. Germline V gives CDR1 SNHLY, CDR2 FYNNEI. The CDR3 sequence is CASNQDNYGYTF. CDR3 sequence (DNA): TGTGCCAGCAATCAGGATAACTATGGCTACACCTTC.

The V and J genes are TRBV6-1 and TRBJ1-2; TRBD1 matches at 8 bases. The CDR3 sequence is 14 residues long. The germline gives CDR1 MNHNS, CDR2 SASEGT. After removal of 3 bases from V and 0 bases from J, the junction contained 0 bases not matched to a gene. The DNA of the CDR3 is TGTGCCAGCAGTGAGGGACAGGCTAACTATGGCTACACCTTC. This sequence encodes CASSEGQANYGYTF.

The V gene is TRBV19, the J gene TRBJ2-2; D is perhaps TRBD2 (5 bases). Germline lookup yields CDR1 LNHDA and CDR2 SQIVND (reference sequence). The V end was cut by 4 bases, the J end by 8 bases, with 14 bases between. The CDR3 covers 14 residues. CDR3 coding DNA: TGTGCCAGTAGTACAGGCCCCCGGGAAGGGGAGCTGTTTTTT. Translating gives CASSTGPREGELFF.

V and J are TRBV29-1 and TRBJ2-7, with D possibly being TRBD2 (6 bases). This CDR3 has 12 amino acids. From germline, CDR1 is SQVTM and CDR2 ANQGSEA. V shed 7 bases and J shed 6 bases, with 16 bases lying between them. The CDR3 is CSARLLGGEQYF. Here the CDR3 DNA reads TGCAGCGCCAGGCTCCTGGGAGGCGAGCAGTACTTC.

The rearrangement uses TRBV7-2 and TRBJ1-5; tentative D call: TRBD1 (6 bases). Looked up from germline, CDR1 is SGHTA and CDR2 is FQGNSA. Trimming left V 2 bases short and J 7 bases short, with 12 bases between. This CDR3 is 14 amino acids long. The CDR3 loop is CASSLKAGEQPQHF. CDR3 coding DNA: TGTGCCAGCAGCTTAAAGGCAGGGGAACAGCCCCAGCATTTT.